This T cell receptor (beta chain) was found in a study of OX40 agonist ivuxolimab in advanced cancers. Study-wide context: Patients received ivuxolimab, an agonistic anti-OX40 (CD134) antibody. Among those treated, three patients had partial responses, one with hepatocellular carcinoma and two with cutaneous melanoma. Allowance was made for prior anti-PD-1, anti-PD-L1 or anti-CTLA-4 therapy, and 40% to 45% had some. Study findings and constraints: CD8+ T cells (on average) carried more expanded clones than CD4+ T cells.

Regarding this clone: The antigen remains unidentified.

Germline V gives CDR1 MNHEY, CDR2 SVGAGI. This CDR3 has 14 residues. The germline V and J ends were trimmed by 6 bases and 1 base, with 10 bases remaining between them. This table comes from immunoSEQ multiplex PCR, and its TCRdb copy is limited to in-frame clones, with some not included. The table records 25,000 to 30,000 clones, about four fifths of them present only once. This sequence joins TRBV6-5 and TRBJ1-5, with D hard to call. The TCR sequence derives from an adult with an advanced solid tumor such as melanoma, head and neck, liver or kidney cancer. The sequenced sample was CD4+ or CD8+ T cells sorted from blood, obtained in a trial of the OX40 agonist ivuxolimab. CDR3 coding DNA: TGTGCCAGCAGCCCCTTTGGGAGCAATCAGCCCCAGCATTTT. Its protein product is CASSPFGSNQPQHF.